This entry features one T cell receptor beta chain sequence. The sample is drawn from a study of T cell responses to AZD1222 COVID-19 vaccine. Germline-derived CDR1 and CDR2 are SGHDT and YYEEEE. CDR3 length equals 14 residues. V lost 2 bases, J lost 4 bases, and 4 bases stayed unmatched. Method: immunoSEQ multiplex PCR; TCRdb's copy keeps in-frame clones and lacks some. The sample lists 250,000 to 300,000 clones, 94% occurring once. Sequencing was performed on peripheral blood, taken 28 days after the second AZD1222 dose. The chain recombines TRBV5-6 with TRBJ2-7; 9 nucleotides match TRBD1. The TCR comes from an adult who received the AZD1222 COVID-19 vaccine. CDR3 amino acids: CASSFGQGRYEQYF. The CDR3 bases are TGTGCCAGCAGCTTCGGACAGGGGAGGTACGAGCAGTACTTC.